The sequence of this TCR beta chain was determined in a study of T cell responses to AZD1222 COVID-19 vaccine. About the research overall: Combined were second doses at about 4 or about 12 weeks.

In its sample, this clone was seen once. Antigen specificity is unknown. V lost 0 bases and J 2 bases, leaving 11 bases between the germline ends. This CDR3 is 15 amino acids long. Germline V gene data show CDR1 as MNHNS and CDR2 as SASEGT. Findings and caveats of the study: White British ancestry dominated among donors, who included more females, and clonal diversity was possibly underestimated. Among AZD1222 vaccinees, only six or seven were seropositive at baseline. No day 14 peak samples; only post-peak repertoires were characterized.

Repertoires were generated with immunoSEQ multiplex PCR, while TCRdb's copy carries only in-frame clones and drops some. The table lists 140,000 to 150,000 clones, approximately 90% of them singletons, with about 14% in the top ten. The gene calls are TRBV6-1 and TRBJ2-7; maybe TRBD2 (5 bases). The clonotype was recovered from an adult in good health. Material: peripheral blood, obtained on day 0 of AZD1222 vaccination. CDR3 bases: TGTGCCAGCAGTGAAGCGCCGGACTGGACCTACGAGCAGTACTTC. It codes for CASSEAPDWTYEQYF.